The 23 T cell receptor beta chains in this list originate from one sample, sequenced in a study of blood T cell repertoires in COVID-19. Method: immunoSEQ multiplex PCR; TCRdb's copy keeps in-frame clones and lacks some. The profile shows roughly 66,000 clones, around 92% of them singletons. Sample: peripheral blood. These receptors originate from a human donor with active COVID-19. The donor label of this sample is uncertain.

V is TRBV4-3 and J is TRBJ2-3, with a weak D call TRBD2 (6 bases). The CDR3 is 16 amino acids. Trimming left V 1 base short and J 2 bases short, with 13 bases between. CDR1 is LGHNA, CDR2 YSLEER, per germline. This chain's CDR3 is CASSQAGDGVTDTQYF. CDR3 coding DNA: TGCGCCAGCAGCCAAGCGGGGGACGGCGTCACAGATACGCAGTATTTT.

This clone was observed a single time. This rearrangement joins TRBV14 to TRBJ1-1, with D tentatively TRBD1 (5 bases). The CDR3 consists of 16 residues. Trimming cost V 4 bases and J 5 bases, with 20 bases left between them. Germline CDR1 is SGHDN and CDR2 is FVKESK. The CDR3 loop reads CASSPSWWAGRTEAFF. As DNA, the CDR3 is TGTGCCAGCAGCCCCTCTTGGTGGGCAGGGCGGACTGAAGCTTTCTTT.

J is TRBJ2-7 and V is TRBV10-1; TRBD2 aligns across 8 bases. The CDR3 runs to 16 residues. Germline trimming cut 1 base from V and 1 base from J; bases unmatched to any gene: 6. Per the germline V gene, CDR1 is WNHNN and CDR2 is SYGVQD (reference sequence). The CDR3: CASSELSGSRSYEQYF. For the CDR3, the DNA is TGCGCCAGCAGTGAGTTAAGCGGGAGCCGTTCCTACGAGCAGTACTTC.

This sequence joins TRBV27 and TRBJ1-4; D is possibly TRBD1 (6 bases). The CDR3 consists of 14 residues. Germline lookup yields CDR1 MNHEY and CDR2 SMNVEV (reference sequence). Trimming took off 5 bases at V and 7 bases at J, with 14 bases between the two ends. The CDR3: CASSGRDIPEKLFF. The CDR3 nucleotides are TGTGCCAGCAGTGGGAGGGACATACCTGAAAAACTGTTTTTT.

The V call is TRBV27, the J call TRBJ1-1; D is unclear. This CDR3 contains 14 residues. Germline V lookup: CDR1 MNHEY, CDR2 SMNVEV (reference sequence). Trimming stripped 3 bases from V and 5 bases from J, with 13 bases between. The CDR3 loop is CASSFAGFETEAFF. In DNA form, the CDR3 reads TGTGCCAGCAGTTTTGCGGGGTTCGAAACTGAAGCTTTCTTT.

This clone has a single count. The CDR3 DNA is TGTGCCAGCGGCCTCGGGAGTGCAGGCACAGATACGCAGTATTTT. Translation gives CASGLGSAGTDTQYF. The chain employs TRBV7-3 and TRBJ2-3; D may be TRBD2 (6 bases). CDR3 length: 15 amino acids. V lost 8 bases, J lost 1 base, and 16 bases lay in between. Germline values: CDR1 SGHTA, CDR2 FQGTGA.

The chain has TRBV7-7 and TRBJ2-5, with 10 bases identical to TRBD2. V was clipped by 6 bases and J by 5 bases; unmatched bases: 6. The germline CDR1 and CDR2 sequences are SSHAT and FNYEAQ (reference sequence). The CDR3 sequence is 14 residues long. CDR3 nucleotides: TGTGCCAGCAGTTCAGCGGGAGGGGGGGAGACCCAGTACTTC. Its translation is CASSSAGGGETQYF.

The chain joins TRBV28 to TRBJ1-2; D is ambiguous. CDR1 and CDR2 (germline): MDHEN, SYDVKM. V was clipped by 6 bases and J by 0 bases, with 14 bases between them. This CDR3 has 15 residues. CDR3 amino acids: CASRTAATTNYGYTF. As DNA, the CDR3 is TGTGCCAGCAGGACGGCGGCGACTACTAACTATGGCTACACCTTC.

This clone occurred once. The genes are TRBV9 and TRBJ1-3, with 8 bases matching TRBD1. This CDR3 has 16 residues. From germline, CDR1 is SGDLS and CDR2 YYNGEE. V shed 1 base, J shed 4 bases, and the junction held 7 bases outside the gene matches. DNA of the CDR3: TGTGCCAGCAGCGTAACAGGGGGTAACAACGGAAACACCATATATTTT. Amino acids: CASSVTGGNNGNTIYF.

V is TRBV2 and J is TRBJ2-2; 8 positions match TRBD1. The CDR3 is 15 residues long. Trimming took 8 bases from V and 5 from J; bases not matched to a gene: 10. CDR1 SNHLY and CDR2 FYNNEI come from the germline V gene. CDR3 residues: CASATTGGRTGELFF. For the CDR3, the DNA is TGTGCCAGCGCTACTACAGGGGGTCGGACCGGGGAGCTGTTTTTT.

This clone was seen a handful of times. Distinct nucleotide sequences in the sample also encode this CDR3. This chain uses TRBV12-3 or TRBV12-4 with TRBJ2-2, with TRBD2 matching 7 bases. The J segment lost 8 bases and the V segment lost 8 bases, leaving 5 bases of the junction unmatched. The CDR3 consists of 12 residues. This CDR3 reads CASSKGGGELFF. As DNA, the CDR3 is TGTGCCAGCTCCAAGGGAGGGGGGGAGCTGTTTTTT.

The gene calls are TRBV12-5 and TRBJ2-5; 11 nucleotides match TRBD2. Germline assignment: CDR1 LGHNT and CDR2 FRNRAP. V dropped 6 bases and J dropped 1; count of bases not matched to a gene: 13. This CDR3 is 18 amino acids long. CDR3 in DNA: TGTGCTAGTGGACCCCCCGAACTGGGACTAGCGGTCCAAGAGACCCAGTACTTC. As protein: CASGPPELGLAVQETQYF.

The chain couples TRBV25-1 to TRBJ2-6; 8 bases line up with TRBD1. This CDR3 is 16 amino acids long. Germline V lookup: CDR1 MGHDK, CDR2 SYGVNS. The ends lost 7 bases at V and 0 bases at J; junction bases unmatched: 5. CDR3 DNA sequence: TGTGCCAGCACTTGGACAGGGCGCTCTGGGGCCAACGTCCTGACTTTC. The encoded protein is CASTWTGRSGANVLTF. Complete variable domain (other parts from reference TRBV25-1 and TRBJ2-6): EADIYQTPRYLVIGTGKKITLECSQTMGHDKMYWYQQDPGMELHLIHYSYGVNSTEKGDLSSESTVSRIRTEHFPLTLESARPSHTSQYLCASTWTGRSGANVLTFGAGSRLTVL.

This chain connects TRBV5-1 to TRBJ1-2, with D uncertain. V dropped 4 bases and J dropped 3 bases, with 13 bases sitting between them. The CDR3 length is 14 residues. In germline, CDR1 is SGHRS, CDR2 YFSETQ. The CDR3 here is CASSPRRDDYGYTF. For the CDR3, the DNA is TGCGCCAGCAGCCCCCGGAGGGATGACTATGGCTACACCTTC.

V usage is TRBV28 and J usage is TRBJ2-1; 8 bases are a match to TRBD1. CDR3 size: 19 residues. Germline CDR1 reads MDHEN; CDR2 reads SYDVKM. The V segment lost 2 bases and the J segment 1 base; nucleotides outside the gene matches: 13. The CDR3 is CASSLVGQGKKGSYNEQFF. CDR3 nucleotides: TGTGCCAGCAGTTTAGTCGGACAGGGAAAGAAAGGGTCCTACAATGAGCAGTTCTTC.

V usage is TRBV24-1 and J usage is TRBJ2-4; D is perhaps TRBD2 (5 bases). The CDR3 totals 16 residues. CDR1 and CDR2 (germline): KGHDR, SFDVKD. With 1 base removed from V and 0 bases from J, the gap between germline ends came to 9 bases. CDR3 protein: CATSDLRGLAKNIQYF. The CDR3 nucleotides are TGTGCCACCAGTGATTTACGCGGGTTAGCCAAAAACATTCAGTACTTC.

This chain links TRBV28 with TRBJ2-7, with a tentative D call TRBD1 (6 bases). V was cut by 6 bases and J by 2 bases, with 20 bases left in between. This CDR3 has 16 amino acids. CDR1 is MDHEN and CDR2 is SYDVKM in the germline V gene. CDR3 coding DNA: TGTGCCAGCAGCTATGAGGGGGTTGCGCGTGCCTACGAGCAGTACTTC. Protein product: CASSYEGVARAYEQYF. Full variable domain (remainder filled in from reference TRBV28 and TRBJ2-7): DVKVTQSSRYLVKRTGEKVFLECVQDMDHENMFWYRQDPGLGLRLIYFSYDVKMKEKGDIPEGYSVSREKKERFSLILESASTNQTSMYLCASSYEGVARAYEQYFGPGTRLTVT.

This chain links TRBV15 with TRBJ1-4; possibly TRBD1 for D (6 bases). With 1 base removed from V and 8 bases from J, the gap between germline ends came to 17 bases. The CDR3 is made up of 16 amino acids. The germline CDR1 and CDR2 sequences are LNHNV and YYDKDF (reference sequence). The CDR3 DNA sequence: TGTGCCACCAGCAGAGGGGACCTGGGGGCTGGGGAAAAACTGTTTTTT. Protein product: CATSRGDLGAGEKLFF.

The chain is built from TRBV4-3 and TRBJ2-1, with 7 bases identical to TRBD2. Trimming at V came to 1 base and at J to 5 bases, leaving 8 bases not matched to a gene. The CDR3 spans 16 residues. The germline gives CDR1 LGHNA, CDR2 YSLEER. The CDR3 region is CASSQGRSSGDNEQFF. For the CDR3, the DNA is TGCGCCAGCAGCCAAGGACGGTCTAGCGGAGACAATGAGCAGTTCTTC.

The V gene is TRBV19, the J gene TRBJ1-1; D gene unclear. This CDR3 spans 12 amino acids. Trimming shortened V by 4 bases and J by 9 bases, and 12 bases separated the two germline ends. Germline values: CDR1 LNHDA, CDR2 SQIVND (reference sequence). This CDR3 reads CASSTGRGQAFF. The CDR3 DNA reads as TGTGCCAGTAGTACGGGGAGAGGACAAGCTTTCTTT.

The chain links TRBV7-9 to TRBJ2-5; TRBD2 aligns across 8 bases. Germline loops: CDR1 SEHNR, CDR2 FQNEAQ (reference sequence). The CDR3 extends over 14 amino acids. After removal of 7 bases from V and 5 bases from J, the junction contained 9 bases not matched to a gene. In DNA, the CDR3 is TGTGCCAGCATATCAGCGGGAGCTCTTGAGACCCAGTACTTC. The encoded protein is CASISAGALETQYF.

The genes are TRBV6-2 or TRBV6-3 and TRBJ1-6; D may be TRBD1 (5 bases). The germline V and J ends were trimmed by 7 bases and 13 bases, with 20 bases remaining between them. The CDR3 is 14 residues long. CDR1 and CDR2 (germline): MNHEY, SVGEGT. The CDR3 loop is CASTPGRVLVPLHF. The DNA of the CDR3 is TGTGCCAGCACCCCCGGCAGGGTCCTGGTCCCCCTCCACTTT.

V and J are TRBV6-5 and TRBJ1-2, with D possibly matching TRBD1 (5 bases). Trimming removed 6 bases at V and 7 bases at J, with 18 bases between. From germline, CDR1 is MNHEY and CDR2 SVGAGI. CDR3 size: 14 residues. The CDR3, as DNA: TGTGCCAGCAGCCAAACAGGATCACTATCTGGCTACACCTTC. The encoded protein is CASSQTGSLSGYTF.